Below, 23 T cell receptor beta chains from the same sample are listed, as sequenced in a study of blood T cells in healthy people across ages. Through a sample-barcoded 5' primer and a J-beta primer mix, a second PCR was run for roughly 6 to 12 cycles. TCRdb processed the 5' RACE reads anew with MiXCR; each CDR3 protein has one entry. Of fewer than 800,000 distinct CDR3 sequences in the sample, 32% are singletons; the top ten hold 15% to 19%. Sequencing was performed on blood. The receptors shown here come from a woman older than 75 in good health.

Concerning this clonotype itself: A single base separates this from a much larger clone, so it may be a read error. The rearrangement joins TRBV30 to TRBJ2-5; tentative D call: TRBD1 (5 bases). The DNA matches TRBJ2-7 better at its end, which makes the J call doubtful. The CDR3 extends over 14 amino acids. Germline V gene lookup returns CDR1 GTSNPN and CDR2 SVGIG (reference sequence). The CDR3, as DNA: TGTGCCTGGACCCAAAGGGGCCGGTATTGCGAGCAGTACTTC. This gives the protein CAWTQRGRYCEQYF.

The chain is built from TRBV6-2 or TRBV6-3 and TRBJ2-7; D unresolved. The CDR3 extends over 15 amino acids. Germline loops: CDR1 MNHEY, CDR2 SVGEGT. Trimming took off 6 bases at V and 0 bases at J, with 15 bases between the two ends. The CDR3 protein is CASSLRTASSYEQYF. CDR3 nucleotide sequence: TGTGCCAGCAGCTTGCGGACCGCCAGCTCCTACGAGCAGTACTTC.

A word on this clonotype: A read error is possible here, since a much larger clone lies one base away. The rearrangement uses TRBV5-1 and TRBJ2-5; the D gene is possibly TRBD2 (6 bases). Germline CDR1 and CDR2: SGHRS and YFSETQ. The CDR3 is 16 amino acids. CDR3 DNA sequence: TGCGCCAGCAGCGCCCGGGGGTTGCGGATCCAAGGGACCCAGTACTTC. Translated, it gives CASSARGLRIQGTQYF.

This clonotype showed up many times. The chain carries TRBV6-1 and TRBJ2-7; D remains ambiguous. V was cut by 7 bases and J by 3 bases, with 10 bases left in between. The CDR3 is 12 amino acids. The germline V gene encodes CDR1 MNHNS and CDR2 SASEGT. The CDR3, as DNA: TGTGCCAGCATGAAAGGGTTCTACGAGCAGTACTTC. The encoded protein is CASMKGFYEQYF.

The chain carries TRBV6-6 and TRBJ2-5, with unresolved D. Germline V CDR1 and CDR2: MNHNY, SVGAGI (reference sequence). The V and J ends lost 7 bases and 5 bases respectively, with 23 bases between them. This CDR3 is built from 16 residues. CDR3 sequence reads: CASNSRLGTKEETQYF. The CDR3 DNA reads TGTGCCAGCAATTCCCGGTTGGGCACCAAAGAGGAGACCCAGTACTTC.

This clonotype was observed a handful of times. The chain uses TRBV27 and TRBJ2-3; possible D gene TRBD1, 5 bases. CDR3 size: 12 residues. Per germline, CDR1 MNHEY and CDR2 SMNVEV (reference sequence). V was clipped by 4 bases and J by 4 bases, with 6 bases between them. The CDR3 region is CASSSRADTQYF. CDR3 coding DNA: TGTGCCAGCAGTTCCAGGGCAGATACGCAGTATTTT.

This clonotype was counted ten times or more. The chain links TRBV19 to TRBJ2-7; TRBD2 is a possible D gene (5 bases). Germline CDR1 is LNHDA and CDR2 is SQIVND (reference sequence). The CDR3 totals 13 residues. The ends were cut back, 4 bases at V and 6 bases at J, with 13 bases in the middle. As DNA, the CDR3 is TGTGCCAGTAGTAATGAGGGTCTCGGCGAGCAGTACTTC. Its protein is CASSNEGLGEQYF.

V gene TRBV3-1 combines with J gene TRBJ1-5, with 7 bases identical to TRBD1. The junction had 6 bases not matched to a gene; V was cut back by 4 bases and J by 0 bases. Germline V gene lookup returns CDR1 LGHDT and CDR2 YNNKEL (reference sequence). The CDR3 spans 16 residues. CDR3 sequence reads: CASSPTQGNSNQPQHF. For the CDR3, the DNA is TGTGCCAGCAGCCCCACACAGGGGAATAGCAATCAGCCCCAGCATTTT. The variable domain in full, with the rest retrieved from reference TRBV3-1 and TRBJ1-5, is DTAVSQTPKYLVTQMGNDKSIKCEQNLGHDTMYWYKQDSKKFLKIMFSYNNKELIINETVPNRFSPKSPDKAHLNLHINSLELGDSAVYFCASSPTQGNSNQPQHFGDGTRLSIL.

This clonotype was found many times. The chain has TRBV20-1 and TRBJ2-3; 9 bases agree with TRBD1. Unmatched junction bases numbered 7, after V lost 4 bases and J lost 2 bases. Germline values: CDR1 DFQATT, CDR2 SNEGSKA (reference sequence). The CDR3 spans 15 residues. CDR3 loop: CSATLGQGTTDTQYF. The CDR3 DNA follows: TGCAGTGCTACCCTAGGACAGGGGACCACAGATACGCAGTATTTT.

This clonotype has a handful of counts. The gene calls are TRBV7-8 and TRBJ2-1; D is undetermined. The V gene's germline CDR1 is SGHVS and CDR2 FQNEAQ. V was cut by 0 bases and J by 2 bases, with 5 bases left in between. This CDR3 has 14 residues. The CDR3 spells CASSLAETYNEQFF. Here the CDR3 DNA reads TGTGCCAGCAGCTTAGCAGAAACCTACAATGAGCAGTTCTTC.

This clonotype was picked up many times. This chain connects TRBV4-3 to TRBJ2-5; D could derive from TRBD1 or TRBD2 (5 bases each). Germline values: CDR1 LGHNA, CDR2 YSLEER. The CDR3 has 14 residues. Trimming took off 0 bases at V and 5 bases at J, with 10 bases between the two ends. The CDR3 reads CASSQDLGEETQYF. CDR3 coding DNA: TGCGCCAGCAGCCAAGATTTGGGGGAGGAGACCCAGTACTTC.

V is TRBV5-1 and J is TRBJ1-1; TRBD1 might be the D (5 bases). V was trimmed by 4 bases and J by 5 bases, leaving 15 bases between them. Germline CDR1 reads SGHRS; CDR2 reads YFSETQ. The CDR3 extends over 14 amino acids. In DNA, the CDR3 is TGCGCCAGCAGCGTCCAGGGATGGAGGACTGAAGCTTTCTTT. Its protein product is CASSVQGWRTEAFF.

The table lists this clonotype with many counts. J is TRBJ1-4 and V is TRBV7-9; D is undetermined. Germline assignment: CDR1 SEHNR and CDR2 FQNEAQ (reference sequence). This CDR3 is 14 amino acids long. Trimming removed 10 bases at V and 4 bases at J, with 16 bases between. The CDR3 reads CATTKGPSNEKLFF. The CDR3 nucleotides read TGTGCCACAACCAAGGGTCCGAGTAATGAAAAACTGTTTTTT.

This clonotype has at least ten counts. This chain uses TRBV6-6 with TRBJ1-5; D is unclear. V gave up 5 bases and J gave up 3 bases, with 20 bases separating them. There are 17 residues in the CDR3. Germline V gene data show CDR1 as MNHNY and CDR2 as SVGAGI (reference sequence). The CDR3 DNA reads TGTGCCAGCAGTCATGATTCTAAAAAGAGCGTCAATCAGCCCCAGCATTTT. It codes for CASSHDSKKSVNQPQHF.

This clonotype has only a few counts. This may be a read error, as it is one base from a much larger clone. The gene calls are TRBV12-3 or TRBV12-4 and TRBJ2-7; no reliable D call. Deletions cut 2 bases from V and 5 bases from J, with 13 bases between. The CDR3 loop spans 14 amino acids. Here the CDR3 reads CASSLRSLRHEQYF. The DNA for the CDR3 is TGTGCCAGCAGTTTAAGGAGTCTTCGCCACGAGCAGTACTTC.

This clonotype was seen ten or more times. The V and J genes are TRBV6-6 and TRBJ2-3; D remains ambiguous. The CDR3 runs 13 residues. Per germline, CDR1 MNHNY and CDR2 SVGAGI (reference sequence). Deletions cut 10 bases from V and 2 bases from J, with 13 bases between. Here the CDR3 reads CAIRPATTDTQYF. The CDR3 DNA reads TGTGCCATCCGGCCGGCGACCACAGATACGCAGTATTTT.

Concerning this clonotype itself: Sequence at one end of the junction differs from germline and may be a read error. This chain uses TRBV4-2 with TRBJ2-5; D uncertain. CDR1 is LGHNA, CDR2 YNFKEQ, per germline. The CDR3 is 14 residues long. The CDR3 DNA sequence: TGTGCCAGCAGCCAAGATTTGGTTCAAGAGACCCAGGACTTC. Amino acid sequence: CASSQDLVQETQDF.

V and J are TRBV6-5 and TRBJ1-2; D uncertain. Trimming stripped 8 bases from V and 4 bases from J, with 14 bases between. CDR1 is MNHEY, CDR2 SVGAGI, per germline. This CDR3 contains 13 residues. The CDR3 loop is CASGTPEIYGYTF. CDR3 DNA: TGTGCCAGCGGTACCCCAGAAATCTATGGCTACACCTTC.

This clonotype was observed at least ten times. The chain has TRBV4-3 and TRBJ1-2; D might be TRBD1 (5 bases). CDR3 length: 16 residues. CDR1 is LGHNA, CDR2 YSLEER, per germline. V was trimmed by 0 bases and J by 4 bases, leaving 15 bases between them. CDR3 region: CASSQESGRVSYGYTF. In DNA, the CDR3 is TGCGCCAGCAGCCAAGAGAGCGGCAGGGTGTCCTATGGCTACACCTTC.

This clonotype has only a few counts. The V and J genes are TRBV20-1 and TRBJ1-4, with no clear D. The germline V and J ends were trimmed by 0 bases and 8 bases, with 10 bases remaining between them. Per germline, CDR1 DFQATT and CDR2 SNEGSKA (reference sequence). The length of the CDR3 is 13 residues. CDR3 sequence: CSARDRVGEKLFF. The CDR3 region has the DNA TGCAGTGCTAGAGATCGGGTGGGGGAAAAACTGTTTTTT.

This clonotype was observed a few times. The chain employs TRBV30 and TRBJ2-7; 8 nucleotides align to TRBD1. The CDR3 has 14 residues. The V gene's germline CDR1 is GTSNPN and CDR2 SVGIG (reference sequence). V gave up 5 bases and J gave up 0 bases; unmatched junction bases: 6. The CDR3 here is CAWGPGGASYEQYF. The CDR3 DNA reads TGTGCCTGGGGTCCAGGGGGCGCCTCCTACGAGCAGTACTTC.

This chain uses TRBV20-1 with TRBJ2-5; D call uncertain. Germline loops: CDR1 DFQATT, CDR2 SNEGSKA (reference sequence). This CDR3 spans 14 amino acids. With 5 bases removed from V and 5 bases from J, the gap between germline ends came to 18 bases. DNA of the CDR3: TGCAGTGCTCCCTACCAGCTCCTGGGGGAGACCCAGTACTTC. Residues: CSAPYQLLGETQYF.

This clonotype was found many times. V gene TRBV29-1 combines with J gene TRBJ1-2; D call uncertain. The germline CDR1 and CDR2 sequences are SQVTM and ANQGSEA. This CDR3 comprises 14 residues. V was clipped by 7 bases and J by 3 bases, with 18 bases between them. The CDR3 nucleotides read TGCAGCGGGGGTACAAGGGTCTCGGACTATGGCTACACCTTC. This sequence encodes CSGGTRVSDYGYTF.